Presented here are 12 T cell receptor beta chains from one specimen sequenced in a study of cytomegalovirus exposure and HLA in healthy donors. Use of 60 Vbeta and 13 Jbeta primers characterized the PCR. Data came from immunoSEQ multiplex PCR; TCRdb stores just in-frame clones and leaves some out. The profile shows 130,000 or so clones, roughly 70% of them singletons. Sequences were obtained from PBMCs. Receptor source: a man in his forties in good health and CMV-seropositive.

The chain links TRBV5-1 to TRBJ2-6, with D maybe TRBD2 (6 bases). Germline V gene lookup returns CDR1 SGHRS and CDR2 YFSETQ. This CDR3 has 18 amino acids. Between the trimmed V and J ends, which lost 3 bases and 0 bases, there was a span of 16 bases. CDR3 sequence: CASSWRGLQSSGANVLTF. For the CDR3, the DNA is TGCGCCAGCAGCTGGCGGGGACTCCAGAGCTCTGGGGCCAACGTCCTGACTTTC. The full variable domain, with the rest looked up from reference TRBV5-1 and TRBJ2-6, is KAGVTQTPRYLIKTRGQQVTLSCSPISGHRSVSWYQQTPGQGLQFLFEYFSETQRNKGNFPGRFSGRQFSNSRSEMNVSTLELGDSALYLCASSWRGLQSSGANVLTFGAGSRLTVL.

V is TRBV12-5 and J is TRBJ1-5; D not resolved. This CDR3 has 15 residues. Germline V gene data show CDR1 as LGHNT and CDR2 as FRNRAP. V lost 6 bases and J lost 2, with 14 bases in between. The chain's CDR3 is CASGLEALGNQPQHF. As DNA, the CDR3 is TGTGCTAGTGGGCTGGAGGCCCTGGGCAATCAGCCCCAGCATTTT.

J is TRBJ1-4 and V is TRBV6-1; D might be TRBD1 (6 bases). CDR1 and CDR2 from the germline V gene are MNHNS and SASEGT. The CDR3 spans 15 residues. The V and J ends lost 6 bases and 3 bases respectively, with 14 bases between them. The DNA for the CDR3 is TGTGCCAGCAGCTTGCTGGGGGCGGCTAATGAAAAACTGTTTTTT. It codes for CASSLLGAANEKLFF.

The gene calls are TRBV2 and TRBJ2-7; 7 nucleotides line up with TRBD1. Germline trimming cut 5 bases from V and 4 bases from J; bases unmatched to any gene: 8. The CDR3 spans 14 residues. Germline assignment: CDR1 SNHLY and CDR2 FYNNEI. CDR3: CASSFRDSIYEQYF. DNA of the CDR3: TGTGCCAGCAGTTTCCGGGACAGCATTTACGAGCAGTACTTC.

In the case of this clone: One junction end does not reproduce the germline sequence, and a read error may be involved. The chain is built from TRBV7-7 and TRBJ2-5; D is perhaps TRBD2 (6 bases). Germline V gene data show CDR1 as SSHAT and CDR2 as FNYEAQ (reference sequence). This CDR3 spans 14 amino acids. CDR3 amino acids: CASSPRAAGETQYF. In nucleotides, the CDR3 is TGTGCTAGCAGCCCCAGGGCGGCGGGGGAGACCCAGTACTTC.

On this clone itself: Other DNA sequences of this sample code for an identical CDR3. The chain employs TRBV6-6 and TRBJ1-2; TRBD1 agrees at 8 bases. Per the germline V gene, CDR1 is MNHNY and CDR2 is SVGAGI (reference sequence). CDR3 size: 13 residues. The CDR3 region has the DNA TGTGCTAGCTACCGACAGGGGAACTATGGCTACACCTTC. This codes for CASYRQGNYGYTF.

Judged by abundance, this clone is medium-sized. This rearrangement joins TRBV6-1 to TRBJ1-1, with D possibly matching TRBD1 (6 bases). The CDR3 extends over 14 amino acids. Germline assignment: CDR1 MNHNS and CDR2 SASEGT. The ends were cut back, 4 bases at V and 2 bases at J, with 11 bases in the middle. CDR3 sequence: CASSATGENTEAFF. CDR3 in DNA: TGTGCCAGCAGTGCGACAGGTGAAAACACTGAAGCTTTCTTT.

The chain uses TRBV27 and TRBJ2-7; TRBD2 might be the D (6 bases). Trimming stripped 2 bases from V and 2 bases from J, with 16 bases between. Germline V gene lookup returns CDR1 MNHEY and CDR2 SMNVEV (reference sequence). This CDR3 is built from 16 residues. CDR3 nucleotides: TGTGCCAGCAGTTTAAGAGCGGCGGGAACGACCTACGAGCAGTACTTC. It specifies CASSLRAAGTTYEQYF.

In this sample, this clone turned up a few times. J is TRBJ1-5 and V is TRBV11-2, with 7 nucleotides matching TRBD1. The CDR3 consists of 13 residues. Germline values: CDR1 SGHAT, CDR2 FQNNGV. The trim removed 6 bases at V and 1 base at J, leaving 0 bases unmatched. In nucleotides, the CDR3 is TGTGCCAGCAGGACAGGGAGCAATCAGCCCCAGCATTTT. Translating gives CASRTGSNQPQHF.

V usage is TRBV5-6 and J usage is TRBJ2-7, with 11 bases that match TRBD2. The J segment lost 7 bases and the V segment lost 4 bases, leaving 16 bases of the junction unmatched. CDR3 length equals 17 residues. Germline V lookup: CDR1 SGHDT, CDR2 YYEEEE. CDR3 sequence reads: CASSPLGGSGGAGEQYF. DNA of the CDR3: TGTGCCAGCAGCCCGCTTGGGGGTAGCGGGGGGGCTGGGGAGCAGTACTTC.

A few counts support this clone. The rearrangement joins TRBV2 to TRBJ1-2; 8 nucleotides match TRBD1. Germline CDR1 reads SNHLY; CDR2 reads FYNNEI. V gave up 6 bases and J gave up 2 bases; unmatched junction bases: 2. The CDR3 is 13 residues long. CDR3 DNA sequence: TGTGCCAGCAGCGGACAGGGCAACTATGGCTACACCTTC. The encoded protein is CASSGQGNYGYTF.

The CDR3, as DNA: TGTGCCAGCAGTCCCCTAGCGGGTGGAGTCTACGAGCAGTACTTC. This gives the protein CASSPLAGGVYEQYF. The chain couples TRBV6-5 to TRBJ2-7; 8 bases are shared with TRBD2. Looked up from germline, CDR1 is MNHEY and CDR2 is SVGAGI. CDR3 length: 15 amino acids. V gave up 5 bases and J gave up 3 bases; unmatched junction bases: 9.